A selection of T cell receptor beta chains follows, all from one sample in a study of shared clonotypes between healthy human individuals. Produced via immunoSEQ multiplex PCR; TCRdb's table is partial and in-frame only. The sample gives 2 million to 2.5 million clones, 90% to 95% of which show up once; approximately 0.4% is in the top ten. The sequencing sample was made of naive CD4+ T cells from PBMCs. The source is a man aged 18 to 35 in good health. Some clones in this sample may be carry-over from other donors' samples. Each CDR3 is given with its conserved first and last residue. The order of the fields is D gene, V gene, J gene, clone size, CDR3 DNA, CDR3 protein. A D gene is named only where the DNA matches it firmly. The size field is filled for only some rows; it gives once, few, many or a size class.

d_gene: TRBD1
v_gene: TRBV25-1
j_gene: TRBJ2-7
abundance: .
CDR3nt: TGTGCCAGCAGTGAATATGGGGAGACAGGGGCCTACGAGCAGTACTTC
CDR3aa: CASSEYGETGAYEQYF

d_gene: .
v_gene: TRBV19
j_gene: TRBJ1-1
abundance: .
CDR3nt: TGTGCCAGTAGTACCCTAATAAACACTGAAGCTTTCTTT
CDR3aa: CASSTLINTEAFF

d_gene: .
v_gene: TRBV10-3
j_gene: TRBJ2-6
abundance: .
CDR3nt: TGTGCCATCAGTGAACGTAGGGCAGCCCTTGGGGGGGCCAACGTCCTGACTTTC
CDR3aa: CAISERRAALGGANVLTF

d_gene: .
v_gene: TRBV5-1
j_gene: TRBJ2-5
abundance: .
CDR3nt: TGCGCCAGCAGCTTGGTTTTTTGGTGGCAAGAGACCCAGTACTTC
CDR3aa: CASSLVFWWQETQYF

d_gene: TRBD2
v_gene: TRBV28
j_gene: TRBJ2-7
abundance: .
CDR3nt: TGTGCCACCATGCATTTAGCGGGAGGGCCCTACGAGCAGTACTTC
CDR3aa: CATMHLAGGPYEQYF

d_gene: .
v_gene: TRBV28
j_gene: TRBJ2-7
abundance: .
CDR3nt: TGTGCCAGCAGTTCCCCTGGCGAGCAGTACTTC
CDR3aa: CASSSPGEQYF

d_gene: .
v_gene: TRBV6-5
j_gene: TRBJ1-2
abundance: .
CDR3nt: TGTGCCAGCAGTGGGAGGACAGCAAGGGGCTACACCTTC
CDR3aa: CASSGRTARGYTF

d_gene: .
v_gene: TRBV18
j_gene: TRBJ1-6
abundance: .
CDR3nt: TGTGCCAGCTCACCTGGGCAGGGGAATTCACCCCTCCACTTT
CDR3aa: CASSPGQGNSPLHF

d_gene: .
v_gene: TRBV10-3
j_gene: TRBJ2-3
abundance: .
CDR3nt: TGTGCCATCAGTCCGGGGGATACGCAGTATTTT
CDR3aa: CAISPGDTQYF

d_gene: .
v_gene: TRBV7-9
j_gene: TRBJ2-2
abundance: .
CDR3nt: TGTGCCAGCAGCTTAGTTCGGGGGATACCGGGGGAGCTGTTTTTT
CDR3aa: CASSLVRGIPGELFF

d_gene: TRBD1
v_gene: TRBV28
j_gene: TRBJ1-5
abundance: .
CDR3nt: TGTGCCAGCAGGCCAGGGGGCTTTAATCAGCCCCAGCATTTT
CDR3aa: CASRPGGFNQPQHF

d_gene: .
v_gene: TRBV11-2
j_gene: TRBJ2-3
abundance: .
CDR3nt: TGTGCCAGCAGCTTAGTAGCGGCCCCACCAAATACGCAGTATTTT
CDR3aa: CASSLVAAPPNTQYF

d_gene: .
v_gene: TRBV7-8
j_gene: TRBJ2-7
abundance: .
CDR3nt: TGTGCCAGCAGCTTATATACTAGCAGTGAGCAGTACTTC
CDR3aa: CASSLYTSSEQYF

d_gene: .
v_gene: TRBV10-3
j_gene: TRBJ1-2
abundance: .
CDR3nt: TGTGCGTCCACCGCGGATCTAGTAGGCTACACCTTC
CDR3aa: CASTADLVGYTF

d_gene: .
v_gene: TRBV7-8
j_gene: TRBJ2-7
abundance: .
CDR3nt: TGTGCCAGCAGCTTACGGGCAGGGCGATACGAGCAGTACTTC
CDR3aa: CASSLRAGRYEQYF

d_gene: TRBD2
v_gene: TRBV5-1
j_gene: TRBJ2-5
abundance: once
CDR3nt: TGCGCCAGCAGCGCTGGGGCTAGCGGCTTGGGGGAGACCCAGTACTTC
CDR3aa: CASSAGASGLGETQYF

d_gene: .
v_gene: TRBV19
j_gene: TRBJ1-5
abundance: once
CDR3nt: TGTGCCAGTAGTCTCAGGGAGAGGAGCAATCAGCCCCAGCATTTT
CDR3aa: CASSLRERSNQPQHF

d_gene: .
v_gene: TRBV19
j_gene: TRBJ1-1
abundance: .
CDR3nt: TGTGCCAGTAGTCCCCGATGGACGGGGAACACTGAAGCTTTCTTT
CDR3aa: CASSPRWTGNTEAFF

d_gene: TRBD2
v_gene: TRBV28
j_gene: TRBJ2-7
abundance: .
CDR3nt: TGTGCCAGCAGCTCCGCTCTAGCGGGAGATCCCTACGAGCAGTACTTC
CDR3aa: CASSSALAGDPYEQYF

d_gene: .
v_gene: TRBV18
j_gene: TRBJ2-3
abundance: once
CDR3nt: TGTGCCAGCTCACCACCGTCGAGCACAGATACGCAGTATTTT
CDR3aa: CASSPPSSTDTQYF

d_gene: TRBD1
v_gene: TRBV18
j_gene: TRBJ1-2
abundance: once
CDR3nt: TGTGCCAGCTCACAGAATGCCCCCGGGACAGGGGGGGGCTATGGCTACACCTTC
CDR3aa: CASSQNAPGTGGGYGYTF

d_gene: TRBD1
v_gene: TRBV4-3
j_gene: TRBJ2-2
abundance: .
CDR3nt: TGCGCCAGTCGCAAACAGGGGGACACCGGGGAGCTGTTTTTT
CDR3aa: CASRKQGDTGELFF

d_gene: .
v_gene: TRBV2
j_gene: TRBJ2-3
abundance: .
CDR3nt: TGTGCCAGCAGATTCGCGGCTAGCACAGATACGCAGTATTTT
CDR3aa: CASRFAASTDTQYF

d_gene: .
v_gene: TRBV29-1
j_gene: TRBJ1-2
abundance: .
CDR3nt: TGCAGCGTTGAGGTCAACTATGGCTACACCTTC
CDR3aa: CSVEVNYGYTF

d_gene: .
v_gene: TRBV29-1
j_gene: TRBJ2-3
abundance: .
CDR3nt: TGCAGCGTTGAACATAGCCCCCCTGGCTACACAGATACGCAGTATTTT
CDR3aa: CSVEHSPPGYTDTQYF

d_gene: .
v_gene: TRBV18
j_gene: TRBJ2-1
abundance: .
CDR3nt: TGTGCCAGCTCACTGACTAGGGTTGGCCATGAGCAGTTCTTC
CDR3aa: CASSLTRVGHEQFF

d_gene: .
v_gene: TRBV5-6
j_gene: TRBJ2-3
abundance: .
CDR3nt: TGTGCCAGCAGCCCGTTGAGGGATACGCAGTATTTT
CDR3aa: CASSPLRDTQYF

d_gene: TRBD2
v_gene: TRBV5-1
j_gene: TRBJ2-1
abundance: .
CDR3nt: TGCGCCAGCAGCCCCGCCGGGACTAGAGGGGGCAATGAGCAGTTCTTC
CDR3aa: CASSPAGTRGGNEQFF

d_gene: .
v_gene: TRBV19
j_gene: TRBJ1-1
abundance: .
CDR3nt: TGTGCCAGTAGTATTTCCCCCACGGCGGGACCCACTGAAGCTTTCTTT
CDR3aa: CASSISPTAGPTEAFF

d_gene: .
v_gene: TRBV28
j_gene: TRBJ1-1
abundance: .
CDR3nt: TGTGCCAGCAGTGTCAGGGGCACTGAAGCTTTCTTT
CDR3aa: CASSVRGTEAFF

d_gene: TRBD2
v_gene: TRBV28
j_gene: TRBJ2-1
abundance: .
CDR3nt: TGTGCCAGCAGTTTTGCGGGGGTCTCCTACAATGAGCAGTTCTTC
CDR3aa: CASSFAGVSYNEQFF

d_gene: TRBD1
v_gene: TRBV27
j_gene: TRBJ1-5
abundance: .
CDR3nt: TGTGCCAGCAGTCCATGGGACAGCATGAAGCCCCAGCATTTT
CDR3aa: CASSPWDSMKPQHF

d_gene: TRBD1
v_gene: TRBV5-1
j_gene: TRBJ2-4
abundance: .
CDR3nt: TGCGCCAGCAGCCCCAGGACAGGGGATGTTCACATTCAGTACTTC
CDR3aa: CASSPRTGDVHIQYF

d_gene: .
v_gene: TRBV29-1
j_gene: TRBJ2-5
abundance: .
CDR3nt: TGCAGCGTTGAAGTCTCGGGGGTGGGAGAGACCCAGTACTTC
CDR3aa: CSVEVSGVGETQYF

d_gene: .
v_gene: TRBV4-1
j_gene: TRBJ2-7
abundance: .
CDR3nt: TGCGCCAGCAGCCAACGAGGGGCTGAGTACTTC
CDR3aa: CASSQRGAEYF

d_gene: .
v_gene: TRBV7-2
j_gene: TRBJ2-5
abundance: .
CDR3nt: TGTGCCAGCAGCTTCGATGCGGGAAGGAGTAGAGAGACCCAGTACTTC
CDR3aa: CASSFDAGRSRETQYF

d_gene: .
v_gene: TRBV28
j_gene: TRBJ1-5
abundance: .
CDR3nt: TGTGCCAGCAGTTCATTCCCGGCCATGGGGCAGCCCCAGCATTTT
CDR3aa: CASSSFPAMGQPQHF

d_gene: TRBD2
v_gene: TRBV18
j_gene: TRBJ2-5
abundance: .
CDR3nt: TGTGCCAGCTCATCCCGGGAGGGTGCGGAGACCCAGTACTTC
CDR3aa: CASSSREGAETQYF

d_gene: TRBD2
v_gene: TRBV7-3
j_gene: TRBJ2-3
abundance: .
CDR3nt: TGTGCCAGCAGCTTACGGAGCGGGAGGGCAGATACGCAGTATTTT
CDR3aa: CASSLRSGRADTQYF

d_gene: .
v_gene: TRBV6-1
j_gene: TRBJ2-6
abundance: .
CDR3nt: TGTGCCAGCAGTGAAGGATCCTCTGGGGCCAACGTCCTGACTTTC
CDR3aa: CASSEGSSGANVLTF

d_gene: .
v_gene: TRBV12-5
j_gene: TRBJ2-3
abundance: .
CDR3nt: TGTGCTACCCCCGAAGGGGATACGCAGTATTTT
CDR3aa: CATPEGDTQYF

d_gene: TRBD1
v_gene: TRBV6-6
j_gene: TRBJ1-1
abundance: .
CDR3nt: TGTGCCACCCGACAGGGGCAAAACACTGAAGCTTTCTTT
CDR3aa: CATRQGQNTEAFF

d_gene: .
v_gene: TRBV7-9
j_gene: TRBJ1-1
abundance: few
CDR3nt: TGTGCCAGCAGCCTACAGTCGGGGAACACTGAAGCTTTCTTT
CDR3aa: CASSLQSGNTEAFF

d_gene: TRBD1
v_gene: TRBV30
j_gene: TRBJ2-7
abundance: .
CDR3nt: TGTGCCTGGAGTAGGACAGGGGCCCTATCCTACGAGCAGTACTTC
CDR3aa: CAWSRTGALSYEQYF

d_gene: .
v_gene: TRBV2
j_gene: TRBJ2-7
abundance: .
CDR3nt: TGTGCCAGCAGTGCCGGACGGACGACCTACGAGCAGTACTTC
CDR3aa: CASSAGRTTYEQYF

d_gene: .
v_gene: TRBV19
j_gene: TRBJ2-1
abundance: .
CDR3nt: TGTGCCAGTAGTATATTTCTCGGGAGCGCGGAATACAATGAGCAGTTCTTC
CDR3aa: CASSIFLGSAEYNEQFF

d_gene: .
v_gene: TRBV4-1
j_gene: TRBJ1-1
abundance: .
CDR3nt: TGCGCCAGCAGCCAGCGATGGGGGGGAGCGATGAACACTGAAGCTTTCTTT
CDR3aa: CASSQRWGGAMNTEAFF

d_gene: .
v_gene: TRBV10-2
j_gene: TRBJ1-4
abundance: .
CDR3nt: TGCGCCAGCCGAAGACAAGGGGAAAAACTGTTTTTT
CDR3aa: CASRRQGEKLFF

d_gene: .
v_gene: TRBV7-2
j_gene: TRBJ2-7
abundance: once
CDR3nt: TGTGCCAGCAGCTTAGATGGTCTGAGCCAACCCTACGAGCAGTACTTC
CDR3aa: CASSLDGLSQPYEQYF

d_gene: .
v_gene: TRBV19
j_gene: TRBJ1-3
abundance: .
CDR3nt: TGTGCCAGTAGTGTACAGGGAGCTGGAAACACCATATATTTT
CDR3aa: CASSVQGAGNTIYF

d_gene: TRBD1
v_gene: TRBV19
j_gene: TRBJ1-1
abundance: .
CDR3nt: TGTGCCAGTAGTATAGATAGGGCAGGGGGCGGCACTGAAGCTTTCTTT
CDR3aa: CASSIDRAGGGTEAFF

d_gene: .
v_gene: TRBV9
j_gene: TRBJ2-2
abundance: .
CDR3nt: TGTGCCAGCAGCGTAGCGGGAGCAGGCCCTAGATACACCGGGGAGCTGTTTTTT
CDR3aa: CASSVAGAGPRYTGELFF

d_gene: TRBD1
v_gene: TRBV4-3
j_gene: TRBJ1-6
abundance: .
CDR3nt: TGCGCCAGCAGCCAAGAGGTCACAGGGGGCACTTCACCCCTCCACTTT
CDR3aa: CASSQEVTGGTSPLHF

d_gene: .
v_gene: TRBV11-3
j_gene: TRBJ1-1
abundance: .
CDR3nt: TGTGCCAGCAGCTTAACAGGGTATGGGACTGAAGCTTTCTTT
CDR3aa: CASSLTGYGTEAFF

d_gene: .
v_gene: TRBV5-5
j_gene: TRBJ1-2
abundance: once
CDR3nt: TGTGCCAGCAGCTTGGTGCCCCAGGGCCCATATGGCTACACCTTC
CDR3aa: CASSLVPQGPYGYTF

d_gene: .
v_gene: TRBV27
j_gene: TRBJ2-7
abundance: .
CDR3nt: TGTGCCAGCAGAGGGTTCGACGTACCATTTGCCTACGAGCAGTACTTC
CDR3aa: CASRGFDVPFAYEQYF

d_gene: .
v_gene: TRBV2
j_gene: TRBJ2-3
abundance: .
CDR3nt: TGTGCCAGCAGTGTCGAGGGAGTCGGTACGCAGTATTTT
CDR3aa: CASSVEGVGTQYF

d_gene: .
v_gene: TRBV25-1
j_gene: TRBJ2-2
abundance: .
CDR3nt: TGTGCCACCAAGAGGGTGGGCACCGGGGAGCTGTTTTTT
CDR3aa: CATKRVGTGELFF

d_gene: .
v_gene: TRBV7-3
j_gene: TRBJ2-3
abundance: .
CDR3nt: TGTGCCAGCAGCTTAGGGCCAGCAGATACGCAGTATTTT
CDR3aa: CASSLGPADTQYF

d_gene: TRBD1
v_gene: TRBV7-2
j_gene: TRBJ1-1
abundance: .
CDR3nt: TGTGCCAGCAGCTTCAATCCAGGGGGTGAAGCTTTCTTT
CDR3aa: CASSFNPGGEAFF